These 12 T cell receptor beta chains were all obtained from the same sample, sequenced in a study of untreated major depressive disorder. Their antigen targets remain unknown. General observations from the study: Depressed patients' CD4+ T cells carried increased TRBV05-01 (Vbeta 5.1) usage versus control CD4+ T cells.

Only in-frame clones appear in the TCRdb table, and some are missing; sequencing was by immunoSEQ multiplex PCR. The table records roughly 13,000 clones, 80% to 95% of them present only once. Sequencing was performed on CD4+ T cells from PBMCs. The source is a woman between 25 and 40 years old with major depressive disorder.

The chain uses TRBV2 and TRBJ2-3; D is perhaps TRBD1 or TRBD2 (5 bases each). The germline V and J ends were trimmed by 8 bases and 6 bases, with 18 bases remaining between them. This CDR3 comprises 14 residues. Looked up from germline, CDR1 is SNHLY and CDR2 is FYNNEI. CDR3 nucleotides: TGTGCCAGCTACGGGGACCTAAGTGTGGATACGCAGTATTTT. This gives the protein CASYGDLSVDTQYF.

The J gene is TRBJ1-1, the V gene TRBV28, with D perhaps matching TRBD1 (6 bases). The CDR3 loop spans 16 amino acids. Trimming pared 4 bases from V and 2 bases from J, leaving 17 bases between. Germline V CDR1 and CDR2: MDHEN, SYDVKM. CDR3 in DNA: TGTGCCAGCAGTTCATCGCCGGGACAAACTAACACTGAAGCTTTCTTT. This codes for CASSSSPGQTNTEAFF.

This chain joins TRBV18 and TRBJ1-2, with 8 bases lining up with TRBD1. After removal of 3 bases from V and 6 bases from J, the junction contained 3 bases not matched to a gene. There are 13 residues in the CDR3. Germline loops: CDR1 KGHSH, CDR2 LQKENI. The chain's CDR3 is CASSPDRVNGYTF. CDR3 nucleotide sequence: TGTGCCAGCTCACCGGACAGGGTCAATGGCTACACCTTC.

The V gene is TRBV11-3, the J gene TRBJ2-2; D gene uncertain. V was shortened by 5 bases and J by 9 bases, with 7 bases between the two germline ends. The germline V gene has CDR1 SGHNT and CDR2 YENEEA. This CDR3 region has 11 residues. CDR3 sequence (DNA): TGTGCCAGCAGCCCTTTCCGGGAGCTGTTTTTT. Protein: CASSPFRELFF. The full variable domain, with the rest looked up from reference TRBV11-3 and TRBJ2-2, is EAGVVQSPRYKIIEKKQPVAFWCNPISGHNTLYWYLQNLGQGPELLIRYENEEAVDDSQLPKDRFSAERLKGVDSTLKIQPAELGDSAVYLCASSPFRELFFGEGSRLTVL.

The rearrangement links TRBV19 to TRBJ1-2; TRBD1 might be the D (6 bases). Trimming cost V 3 bases and J 5 bases, with 13 bases left between them. The CDR3 contains 14 residues. Germline CDR1 is LNHDA and CDR2 is SQIVND (reference sequence). Here the CDR3 reads CASSMRGRGYGYTF. Here the CDR3 DNA reads TGTGCCAGTAGTATGAGGGGCAGGGGTTATGGCTACACCTTC.

The V call is TRBV29-1, the J call TRBJ1-2; the D is unclear. V shed 4 bases and J shed 7 bases, with 16 bases lying between them. CDR1 and CDR2 (germline): SQVTM, ANQGSEA. This CDR3 contains 13 residues. The chain's CDR3 is CSVALGSEFGYTF. CDR3 bases: TGCAGCGTTGCTTTAGGCTCGGAATTTGGCTACACCTTC. Combining the CDR3 with reference TRBV29-1 and TRBJ1-2 gives the whole variable domain SAVISQKPSRDICQRGTSLTIQCQVDSQVTMMFWYRQQPGQSLTLIATANQGSEATYESGFVIDKFPISRPNLTFSTLTVSNMSPEDSSIYLCSVALGSEFGYTFGSGTRLTVV.

This chain joins TRBV19 and TRBJ2-2, with 7 bases that match TRBD2. There are 16 residues in the CDR3. Germline lookup yields CDR1 LNHDA and CDR2 SQIVND (reference sequence). With 3 bases clipped from V and 4 bases from J, the junction kept 8 bases outside the gene matches. The DNA of the CDR3 is TGTGCCAGTAGTATGCTCGGGGGGAGGGTCACCGGGGAGCTGTTTTTT. Residues: CASSMLGGRVTGELFF. The variable domain in full, with the rest retrieved from reference TRBV19 and TRBJ2-2, is DGGITQSPKYLFRKEGQNVTLSCEQNLNHDAMYWYRQDPGQGLRLIYYSQIVNDFQKGDIAEGYSVSREKKESFPLTVTSAQKNPTAFYLCASSMLGGRVTGELFFGEGSRLTVL.

The chain is built from TRBV15 and TRBJ1-5, with D uncertain. V was shortened by 2 bases and J by 6 bases, with 17 bases between the two germline ends. This CDR3 comprises 16 residues. Per germline, CDR1 LNHNV and CDR2 YYDKDF (reference sequence). CDR3 DNA: TGTGCCACCAGCAGACCCTTAGATAAAGGGATTCAGCCCCAGCATTTT. It translates to CATSRPLDKGIQPQHF.

The gene calls are TRBV15 and TRBJ2-7; TRBD2 is a possible D gene (5 bases). Trimming cost V 3 bases and J 0 bases, with 18 bases left between them. There are 17 residues in the CDR3. The germline V gene has CDR1 LNHNV and CDR2 YYDKDF (reference sequence). This CDR3 is CATSRGSTRSSSYEQYF. The CDR3 DNA sequence: TGTGCCACCAGCAGGGGTTCAACTAGGTCGAGCTCCTACGAGCAGTACTTC.

This chain uses TRBV9 with TRBJ1-4; weak D call: TRBD1 (6 bases). The CDR3 loop spans 18 amino acids. Germline CDR1 SGDLS, CDR2 YYNGEE. V was clipped by 4 bases and J by 2 bases, with 21 bases between them. CDR3 DNA: TGTGCCAGCAGCCCAGGACTTCAGGGGCCGTGGACTAATGAAAAACTGTTTTTT. It is translated as CASSPGLQGPWTNEKLFF.

The genes are TRBV19 and TRBJ1-5; the match to TRBD1 covers 8 bases. The V gene end was trimmed by 3 bases and the J gene end by 4 bases; junction bases not matched to a gene: 11. Looked up from germline, CDR1 is LNHDA and CDR2 is SQIVND (reference sequence). The CDR3 has 17 amino acids. The CDR3 protein is CASSIRTGLESNQPQHF. Written as DNA, the CDR3 is TGTGCCAGTAGTATCCGGACAGGGTTGGAGTCGAATCAGCCCCAGCATTTT.

The J gene is TRBJ1-2, the V gene TRBV19; no clear D gene. The germline V gene encodes CDR1 LNHDA and CDR2 SQIVND (reference sequence). The CDR3 is 14 residues long. Trimming shortened V by 7 bases and J by 0 bases, and 12 bases separated the two germline ends. The CDR3 loop is CASNPWGTNYGYTF. Written as DNA, the CDR3 is TGTGCCAGTAACCCTTGGGGAACTAACTATGGCTACACCTTC.